This is a list of T cell receptor beta chains from one sample in a study of CD8+ T cells in alopecia areata. Sequencing was performed with immunoSEQ multiplex PCR; in TCRdb, only in-frame clones are kept and a portion is missing. The data contain about 180,000 clones, less than 80% of them seen just once; the ten biggest clones take up about an eighth. Material: CD8+ T cells sorted from blood, obtained at week 0. Receptors were obtained from a human donor with alopecia areata. Each CDR3 is given with its conserved first and last residue. Fields, in order: CDR3 protein, CDR3 DNA, clone size, J gene, CDR3 length, D gene, V gene. The D gene is left open where the match is weak. Clone size is given for some rows only: seen once, a few or many times, or a class if the clone is expanded.

CASSSETETIEKLFF TGCGCCAGCAGCAGCGAGACAGAGACAATAGAAAAACTGTTTTTT NA TRBJ1-4 15 NA TRBV5-1
CATSTRLHSNQPQHF TGTGCCACCAGCACTCGACTCCATAGCAATCAGCCCCAGCATTTT NA TRBJ1-5 15 NA TRBV15
CASSHARASVWETQYF TGTGCCAGCAGCCATGCCAGGGCCTCAGTTTGGGAGACCCAGTACTTC NA TRBJ2-5 16 NA TRBV7-2
CASSMTGTPSPDTQYF TGTGCCAGCAGCATGACCGGGACTCCCAGTCCAGATACGCAGTATTTT NA TRBJ2-3 16 NA TRBV13
CSAARSRSYNEQFF TGCAGCGCCGCCCGGAGTAGATCCTACAATGAGCAGTTCTTC NA TRBJ2-1 14 NA TRBV29-1
CASSWSKVLLGELFF TGCGCCAGCAGCTGGTCCAAGGTGCTGCTTGGGGAGCTGTTTTTT NA TRBJ2-2 15 NA TRBV5-1
CAWSEGGYSQPQHF TGTGCCTGGAGCGAGGGAGGTTACAGTCAGCCCCAGCATTTT once TRBJ1-5 14 NA TRBV30
CASSLASGNEQYF TGCGCCAGCAGCTTGGCGTCGGGGAACGAGCAGTACTTC NA TRBJ2-7 13 NA TRBV5-1
CASALTSMFEQFF TGTGCTAGTGCCCTAACATCTATGTTTGAGCAGTTCTTC few TRBJ2-1 13 NA TRBV12-5
CASSEVPVNTEAFF TGTGCCAGCAGTGAAGTCCCAGTGAACACTGAAGCTTTCTTT NA TRBJ1-1 14 NA TRBV6-1
CAIRRTDRTQETQYF TGTGCCATCAGGAGAACTGACAGGACCCAAGAGACCCAGTACTTC NA TRBJ2-5 15 NA TRBV10-3
CASSQAQGMAGETQYF TGCGCCAGCAGCCAGGCCCAAGGGATGGCAGGAGAGACCCAGTACTTC NA TRBJ2-5 16 NA TRBV4-1
CASSYGARVHTGELFF TGTGCCAGCAGTTACGGGGCCAGGGTCCACACCGGGGAGCTGTTTTTT NA TRBJ2-2 16 NA TRBV6-5
CASSVRTGTNTGELFF TGTGCCAGCAGCGTTAGGACAGGGACGAACACCGGGGAGCTGTTTTTT NA TRBJ2-2 16 TRBD1 TRBV9
CASPGLAALQSASTDTQYF TGTGCCAGCCCAGGCTTAGCGGCCCTCCAGAGCGCCAGCACAGATACGCAGTATTTT once TRBJ2-3 19 NA TRBV2
CASSLAGTDYEQYF TGTGCCAGCAGCTTGGCCGGGACAGACTACGAGCAGTACTTC NA TRBJ2-7 14 TRBD1 TRBV5-6
CASQPGQRTQPQHF TGTGCCAGCCAGCCAGGACAGCGGACACAGCCCCAGCATTTT once TRBJ1-5 14 NA TRBV6-5